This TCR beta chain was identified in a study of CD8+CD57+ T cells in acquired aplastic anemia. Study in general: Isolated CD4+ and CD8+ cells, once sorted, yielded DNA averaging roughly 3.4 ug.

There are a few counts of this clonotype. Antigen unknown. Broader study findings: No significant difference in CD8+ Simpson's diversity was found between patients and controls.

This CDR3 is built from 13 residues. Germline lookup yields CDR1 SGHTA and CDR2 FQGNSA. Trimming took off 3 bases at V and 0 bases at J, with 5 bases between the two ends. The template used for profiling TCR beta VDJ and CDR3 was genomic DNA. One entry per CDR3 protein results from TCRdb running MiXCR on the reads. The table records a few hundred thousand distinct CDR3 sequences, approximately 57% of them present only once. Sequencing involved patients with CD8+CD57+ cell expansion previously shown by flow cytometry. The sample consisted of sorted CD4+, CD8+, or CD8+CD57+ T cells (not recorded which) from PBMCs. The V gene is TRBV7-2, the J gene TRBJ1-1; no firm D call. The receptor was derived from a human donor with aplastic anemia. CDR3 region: CASSFSVNTEAFF. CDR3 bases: TGTGCCAGCAGCTTTTCGGTGAACACTGAAGCTTTCTTT. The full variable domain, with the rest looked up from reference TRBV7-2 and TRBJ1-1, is GAGVSQSPSNKVTEKGKDVELRCDPISGHTALYWYRQSLGQGLEFLIYFQGNSAPDKSGLPSDRFSAERTGGSVSTLTIQRTQQEDSAVYLCASSFSVNTEAFFGQGTRLTVV.